The 21 T cell receptor beta chains in this list originate from one sample, sequenced in a study of T-cell memory formation after mild COVID-19. TCRdb re-analysed the 5' RACE reads in MiXCR, keeping a single row per CDR3 protein. The sample includes a few hundred thousand distinct CDR3 sequences, around 20% of them seen just once. Sequenced: PBMCs or a T cell subset sorted from them (not recorded which). Receptors originate from an adult woman who had mild COVID-19 (a few samples of this study predate the infection). Cell type and time point are not known.

This rearrangement joins TRBV4-2 to TRBJ2-5, with 9 bases identical to TRBD1. J was trimmed by 6 bases and V by 0 bases; bases with no gene match: 8. This CDR3 spans 16 amino acids. Germline CDR1 is LGHNA and CDR2 is YNFKEQ. The CDR3 nucleotides read TGTGCCAGCAGCCAAGAGCGGGGACAGGGCTTTCAGACCCAGTACTTC. It specifies CASSQERGQGFQTQYF.

The V gene is TRBV7-9, the J gene TRBJ2-7; 9 bases align to TRBD2. This CDR3 comprises 12 residues. The ends lost 8 bases at V and 4 bases at J; junction bases unmatched: 3. Germline V gene sequence: CDR1 SEHNR, CDR2 FQNEAQ (reference sequence). CDR3 nucleotide sequence: TGTGCCAGCCGGCGGGAGGGGTACGAGCAGTACTTC. Its translation is CASRREGYEQYF. The full variable domain, completed using reference TRBV7-9 and TRBJ2-7, is DTGVSQNPRHKITKRGQNVTFRCDPISEHNRLYWYRQTLGQGPEFLTYFQNEAQLEKSRLLSDRFSAERPKGSFSTLEIQRTEQGDSAMYLCASRREGYEQYFGPGTRLTVT.

This chain joins TRBV12-3 or TRBV12-4 and TRBJ2-1; D is possibly TRBD1 (6 bases). This CDR3 spans 13 amino acids. V gave up 8 bases and J gave up 3 bases, with 11 bases separating them. The CDR3: CASGTLGYNEQFF. CDR3 sequence (DNA): TGTGCCAGCGGGACATTAGGCTACAATGAGCAGTTCTTC.

In its sample, this clonotype was seen many times. V is TRBV6-5 and J is TRBJ2-7; the D gene is possibly TRBD2 (6 bases). The V and J ends lost 0 bases and 0 bases respectively, with 9 bases between them. This CDR3 spans 15 amino acids. The V gene's germline CDR1 is MNHEY and CDR2 SVGAGI. The chain's CDR3 is CASSYSAGSSYEQYF. The CDR3, as DNA: TGTGCCAGCAGTTACTCTGCGGGAAGCTCCTACGAGCAGTACTTC.

V and J are TRBV29-1 and TRBJ1-1, with TRBD1 as a possible D gene (6 bases). Germline CDR1 and CDR2: SQVTM and ANQGSEA. Trimming cost V 6 bases and J 7 bases, with 18 bases left between them. This CDR3 is built from 13 residues. CDR3 in DNA: TGCAGCGTCGAAAAGGGGGGGCATGTTGAAGCTTTCTTT. Encoded protein: CSVEKGGHVEAFF. Complete variable domain (other parts from reference TRBV29-1 and TRBJ1-1): SAVISQKPSRDICQRGTSLTIQCQVDSQVTMMFWYRQQPGQSLTLIATANQGSEATYESGFVIDKFPISRPNLTFSTLTVSNMSPEDSSIYLCSVEKGGHVEAFFGQGTRLTVV.

The chain is built from TRBV20-1 and TRBJ1-5; D gene uncertain. The CDR3 is made up of 13 amino acids. Germline V gene data show CDR1 as DFQATT and CDR2 as SNEGSKA (reference sequence). Trimming took off 3 bases at V and 2 bases at J, with 8 bases between the two ends. CDR3 region: CSARPQRNQPQHF. CDR3 DNA sequence: TGCAGTGCTAGGCCACAGCGCAATCAGCCCCAGCATTTT.

The rearrangement joins TRBV27 to TRBJ1-1; D is ambiguous. Germline V gene sequence: CDR1 MNHEY, CDR2 SMNVEV (reference sequence). V was trimmed by 2 bases and J by 6 bases, leaving 13 bases between them. This CDR3 spans 14 amino acids. Written as DNA, the CDR3 is TGTGCCAGCAGTTTAAGCTCCTTTGGATCTGAAGCTTTCTTT. Amino acids: CASSLSSFGSEAFF.

This clonotype was counted between two and nine times. V and J are TRBV20-1 and TRBJ1-4; 7 bases are shared with TRBD1. CDR3 length equals 15 residues. Unmatched junction bases numbered 5, after V lost 4 bases and J lost 0 bases. The germline V gene encodes CDR1 DFQATT and CDR2 SNEGSKA (reference sequence). The CDR3 nucleotides read TGCAGTGCTATGGACAGGCTCTCAACTAATGAAAAACTGTTTTTT. Residues: CSAMDRLSTNEKLFF.

This clonotype was recorded many times. This rearrangement joins TRBV7-6 to TRBJ1-2; TRBD1 might be the D (6 bases). The CDR3 runs 13 residues. Germline lookup yields CDR1 SGHVS and CDR2 FNYEAQ. V was clipped by 6 bases and J by 7 bases, with 15 bases between them. DNA of the CDR3: TGTGCCAGCAGTCTCAACAGGGCCAGTGGCTACACCTTC. Encoded protein: CASSLNRASGYTF.

The chain employs TRBV4-3 and TRBJ2-6; D gene ambiguous. CDR1 is LGHNA and CDR2 is YSLEER in the germline V gene. V was pared by 1 base and J by 0 bases, with 10 bases between. The CDR3 is 17 amino acids. DNA for the CDR3: TGCGCCAGCAGCCAAGGGTCCAGCCCCTCTGGGGCCAACGTCCTGACTTTC. It specifies CASSQGSSPSGANVLTF.

This clonotype was counted between two and nine times. The rearrangement joins TRBV7-2 to TRBJ2-2, with 7 bases identical to TRBD1. Trimming cost V 1 base and J 7 bases; bases outside gene matches: 3. Germline values: CDR1 SGHTA, CDR2 FQGNSA. The CDR3 extends over 14 amino acids. CDR3 region: CASSLGQGVGELFF. As DNA, the CDR3 is TGTGCCAGCAGCTTAGGGCAGGGGGTCGGGGAGCTGTTTTTT.

The chain recombines TRBV24-1 with TRBJ2-1; D is possibly TRBD1 (5 bases). The V and J ends lost 10 bases and 6 bases respectively, with 12 bases between them. CDR1 KGHDR and CDR2 SFDVKD come from the germline V gene. This CDR3 comprises 12 residues. The CDR3: CATSRQGNEQFF. The DNA of the CDR3 is TGTGCCACGAGTCGTCAGGGCAATGAGCAGTTCTTC.

This chain joins TRBV5-1 and TRBJ1-1, with D unclear. Germline V gene lookup returns CDR1 SGHRS and CDR2 YFSETQ. The CDR3 consists of 14 residues. Trimming took 3 bases from V and 4 from J, leaving 13 bases between them. The CDR3 spells CASSSVAGPTEAFF. The DNA of the CDR3 is TGCGCCAGCAGCTCCGTTGCGGGCCCCACTGAAGCTTTCTTT. Drawing the rest from reference TRBV5-1 and TRBJ1-1, the complete variable domain is KAGVTQTPRYLIKTRGQQVTLSCSPISGHRSVSWYQQTPGQGLQFLFEYFSETQRNKGNFPGRFSGRQFSNSRSEMNVSTLELGDSALYLCASSSVAGPTEAFFGQGTRLTVV.

This clonotype was observed a few times. The chain has TRBV13 and TRBJ1-4; maybe TRBD1 (6 bases). V dropped 5 bases and J dropped 8 bases, with 15 bases sitting between them. Per the germline V gene, CDR1 is PRHDT and CDR2 is FYEKMQ (reference sequence). The CDR3 has 14 residues. CDR3 bases: TGTGCCAGCAGCCCTTACAGGGAGGACGAAAAACTGTTTTTT. It yields the protein CASSPYREDEKLFF.

This CDR3 reads CASTLLPLSGTGVGNEQFF. The CDR3 nucleotides read TGTGCCAGCACCCTCCTTCCCCTCTCCGGGACAGGGGTGGGCAATGAGCAGTTCTTC. The genes are TRBV12-3 or TRBV12-4 and TRBJ2-1; 10 bases fit TRBD1. The CDR3 has 19 residues. The J segment lost 6 bases and the V segment lost 7 bases, leaving 21 bases of the junction unmatched.

The chain links TRBV7-9 to TRBJ1-4; the match to TRBD1 covers 7 bases. The trim removed 4 bases at V and 2 bases at J, leaving 4 bases unmatched. Looked up from germline, CDR1 is SEHNR and CDR2 is FQNEAQ (reference sequence). The length of the CDR3 is 15 residues. The CDR3 DNA is TGTGCCAGCAGCTCCAGGGGGATGACTAATGAAAAACTGTTTTTT. It translates to CASSSRGMTNEKLFF.

This clonotype was seen a handful of times. The chain joins TRBV18 to TRBJ1-5; possible D gene TRBD1, 6 bases. This CDR3 is built from 15 residues. The ends were cut back, 2 bases at V and 3 bases at J, with 11 bases in the middle. In germline, CDR1 is KGHSH, CDR2 LQKENI. CDR3 nucleotide sequence: TGTGCCAGCTCACCAAGGCAGGGGAACAATCAGCCCCAGCATTTT. Translated: CASSPRQGNNQPQHF.

The V call is TRBV29-1, the J call TRBJ2-7; tentative D call: TRBD1 (5 bases). V lost 6 bases, J lost 1 base, and 10 bases lay in between. Germline loops: CDR1 SQVTM, CDR2 ANQGSEA. This CDR3 has 12 residues. CDR3 region: CSVETVSYEQYF. CDR3 DNA sequence: TGCAGCGTGGAGACAGTTTCCTACGAGCAGTACTTC.

The chain has TRBV19 and TRBJ1-1; weak D call: TRBD1 (5 bases). The V and J ends lost 7 bases and 5 bases respectively, with 11 bases between them. The CDR3 runs 12 residues. CDR1 and CDR2 from the germline V gene are LNHDA and SQIVND (reference sequence). CDR3 sequence reads: CASTGWGTEAFF. CDR3 coding DNA: TGTGCCAGTACGGGGTGGGGGACTGAAGCTTTCTTT.

This clonotype has a handful of counts. The chain combines TRBV20-1 with TRBJ2-7; no clear D gene. Germline V gene sequence: CDR1 DFQATT, CDR2 SNEGSKA (reference sequence). The ends were cut back, 5 bases at V and 7 bases at J, with 15 bases in the middle. This CDR3 is 12 amino acids long. CDR3 DNA sequence: TGCAGTGCTTCAACTGCCCCCGTAGAGCAGTACTTC. Amino acids: CSASTAPVEQYF.

The CDR3 sequence is CASSQEAGVGTDTQYF. CDR3 DNA sequence: TGCGCCAGCAGCCAAGAAGCGGGAGTTGGCACAGATACGCAGTATTTT. The chain links TRBV4-3 to TRBJ2-3; 8 bases are shared with TRBD2. J gave up 1 base and V 0 bases, and 3 bases lay outside the gene matches. The CDR3 is 16 residues long. Germline CDR1 and CDR2: LGHNA and YSLEER.